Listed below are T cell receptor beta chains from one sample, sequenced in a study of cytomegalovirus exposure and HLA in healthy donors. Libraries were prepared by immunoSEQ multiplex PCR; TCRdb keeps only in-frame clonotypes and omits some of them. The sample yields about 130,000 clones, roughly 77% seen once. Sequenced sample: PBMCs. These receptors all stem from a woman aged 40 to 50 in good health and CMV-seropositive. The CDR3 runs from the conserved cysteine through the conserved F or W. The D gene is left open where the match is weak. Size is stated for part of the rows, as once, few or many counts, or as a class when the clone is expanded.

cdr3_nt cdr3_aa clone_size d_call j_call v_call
TGTGCCAGCAGCTTAGAAGGGACTAGCGGGAGCTCCTACAATGAGCAGTTCTTC CASSLEGTSGSSYNEQFF NA TRBD2 TRBJ2-1 TRBV7-9
TGTGCCAGCAGAATAGGGACTCTCGTAATCAACAATGAGCAGTTCTTC CASRIGTLVINNEQFF few NA TRBJ2-1 TRBV27
TGTGCCAGCAGCTCCCAAGAAGCGGGGGAGCTGTTTTTT CASSSQEAGELFF NA NA TRBJ2-2 TRBV7-3
TGTGCCAGCTCCCCAGCCGACAGGCCAAATCAGCCCCAGCATTTT CASSPADRPNQPQHF NA NA TRBJ1-5 TRBV18
TGTGCCAGCAGCTTAATAGGAGGGACAACTAATGAAAAACTGTTTTTT CASSLIGGTTNEKLFF NA NA TRBJ1-4 TRBV7-2
TGTGCCAGCAGCTGGGAGGGGGGACAGGGTTCTAATGAGCAGTTCTTC CASSWEGGQGSNEQFF few TRBD1 TRBJ2-1 TRBV5-4
TGTGCCAGCAGTTCCGGGACTACCACAGATACGCAGTATTTT CASSSGTTTDTQYF NA TRBD2 TRBJ2-3 TRBV7-3
TGTGCCAGCAGCGCTAGCCGGGGATCGGGATCCTACAATGAGCAGTTCTTC CASSASRGSGSYNEQFF few NA TRBJ2-1 TRBV21-1
TGTGCCAGCGCGGACAGGGGCCTCTACGAGCAGTACTTC CASADRGLYEQYF NA TRBD1 TRBJ2-7 TRBV27
TGTGCCAGCAGTCCCGCGGGGGGGCGAGGGGAGACCCAGTACTTC CASSPAGGRGETQYF NA TRBD2 TRBJ2-5 TRBV6-1
TGTGCCAGCAGCTTACGTTCCGGGGAAGGGTCTAACTATGGCTACACCTTC CASSLRSGEGSNYGYTF once NA TRBJ1-2 TRBV7-6
TGTGCCAGCGGGGGCGGGCAGAGGTACAGCAATCAGCCCCAGCATTTT CASGGGQRYSNQPQHF NA NA TRBJ1-5 TRBV27
TGTGCCAGCGCCGGTCGGGTCGAATTCTACGAGCAGTACTTC CASAGRVEFYEQYF NA NA TRBJ2-7 TRBV6-1
TGTGCCATCAGTGATCAGGTGAACACTGAAGCTTTCTTT CAISDQVNTEAFF few NA TRBJ1-1 TRBV10-3
TGTGCCATCAGTGAGCGTCCGGAAACAGGGATCGATGGCTACACCTTC CAISERPETGIDGYTF NA NA TRBJ1-2 TRBV10-3
TGTGCCAGCAGCGTAGGGTCACAGGCAACCTACGAGCAGTACTTC CASSVGSQATYEQYF NA NA TRBJ2-7 TRBV9
TGTGCCAGCAGTGACAGGGAGGAAGAGACCCAGTACTTC CASSDREEETQYF few NA TRBJ2-5 TRBV6-1
TGTGCCAGCAGTCAATCGGACAGACCAAGTTGGCTTGGCTACACCTTC CASSQSDRPSWLGYTF few NA TRBJ1-2 TRBV28
TGTGCCTGGAGTGTATCGGGGGGTGAGACCCAGTACTTC CAWSVSGGETQYF NA TRBD2 TRBJ2-5 TRBV30
TGTGCCAGTAGTATCTTCGGGACAGCCTACAATGAGCAGTTCTTC CASSIFGTAYNEQFF NA TRBD1 TRBJ2-1 TRBV19
TGTGCCAGCAGTGGTTCCACCCGGTACTCCGGGACAGGGGTCTCCTACGAGCAGTACTTC CASSGSTRYSGTGVSYEQYF few TRBD1 TRBJ2-7 TRBV2
TGTGCCAGCAGTGGAGGGCAGATGGAGTCACCCCTCCACTTT CASSGGQMESPLHF once NA TRBJ1-6 TRBV2
TGCGCCAGCAGCCCGGAGACAGGGTCTGGAAACACCATATATTTT CASSPETGSGNTIYF NA TRBD1 TRBJ1-3 TRBV5-1
TGTGCCATCAGGGGGGGACTAGCGGGAGGGGAGACCCAGTACTTC CAIRGGLAGGETQYF NA TRBD2 TRBJ2-5 TRBV10-3
TGTGCCAGCAGCCCCGGGACAGTGTATGAAAAACTGTTTTTT CASSPGTVYEKLFF NA TRBD1 TRBJ1-4 TRBV6-1
TGTGCCAGCAGTTCGAGACAGGGGAATCAGCCCCAGCATTTT CASSSRQGNQPQHF NA TRBD1 TRBJ1-5 TRBV6-5
TGCGCCAGCAGCTTGAACCTAGCGTCTGCGGAGACCCAGTACTTC CASSLNLASAETQYF NA NA TRBJ2-5 TRBV5-1
TGTGCCATCAGTGAGTCGACGGGGGCTAGCGGGGGTCTAAATGAGCAGTTCTTC CAISESTGASGGLNEQFF NA TRBD2 TRBJ2-1 TRBV10-3
TGTGCCAGCAGGCTCCGGGGGGGCCTAGGTACGCAGTATTTT CASRLRGGLGTQYF NA TRBD2 TRBJ2-3 TRBV6-5
TGTGCCAGCAGCACCCGAGGATCAGGGGCCCCCTACGAGCAGTACTTC CASSTRGSGAPYEQYF NA NA TRBJ2-7 TRBV7-9
TGTGCCTGGAGTGTACCGAGGACTAGCGGGGGAGCATACAATGAGCAGTTCTTC CAWSVPRTSGGAYNEQFF NA TRBD2 TRBJ2-1 TRBV30
TGTGCCAGCAGGCGACCCGGGGGCATTCAGTACTTC CASRRPGGIQYF NA NA TRBJ2-4 TRBV6-5
TGTGCCATCAGTAATGTAACCCGGGGGTTGGCCGGGGAGCTGTTTTTT CAISNVTRGLAGELFF NA NA TRBJ2-2 TRBV10-3
TGCGCCAGCAGCCAATCTTTCGTGGGCATTCTGTTTTTT CASSQSFVGILFF NA NA TRBJ1-4 TRBV4-3
TGTGCCAGCAGTTTGGGGACAGGGGGCCTCGACGAGCAGTACTTC CASSLGTGGLDEQYF NA TRBD1 TRBJ2-7 TRBV28